These 3 T cell receptor beta chains were all obtained from the same sample, sequenced in a study of PD-L1 blockade in urothelial cancer. Documented time point: pretreatment peripheral blood. Repertoires were generated with immunoSEQ multiplex PCR, while TCRdb's copy carries only in-frame clones and drops some. Seen here are around 43,000 clones, around nine tenths observed once, and the top ten hold 20% to 25%. The input for sequencing was PBMCs, taken around atezolizumab (anti-PD-L1) treatment. These receptors all come from a donor at least 40 years old with urothelial cancer.

This clone has just a few counts. The gene calls are TRBV29-1 and TRBJ2-3; D might be TRBD2 (6 bases). CDR3 length: 15 amino acids. Germline CDR1 and CDR2: SQVTM and ANQGSEA. The ends were cut back, 3 bases at V and 2 bases at J, with 15 bases in the middle. CDR3 DNA: TGCAGCGTTGAGTCACCAGCGGGTAACACAGATACGCAGTATTTT. Protein product: CSVESPAGNTDTQYF.

This clone was counted a single time. The chain uses TRBV2 and TRBJ1-1, with D tentatively TRBD1 (6 bases). V was shortened by 7 bases and J by 0 bases, with 9 bases between the two germline ends. This CDR3 region has 13 residues. Germline V CDR1 and CDR2: SNHLY, FYNNEI. The CDR3 reads CASNHRVNTEAFF. CDR3 sequence (DNA): TGTGCCAGCAACCACAGGGTGAACACTGAAGCTTTCTTT. The variable domain in full, with the rest retrieved from reference TRBV2 and TRBJ1-1, is EPEVTQTPSHQVTQMGQEVILRCVPISNHLYFYWYRQILGQKVEFLVSFYNNEISEKSEIFDDQFSVERPDGSNFTLKIRSTKLEDSAMYFCASNHRVNTEAFFGQGTRLTVV.

This clone has a single count. This chain joins TRBV30 and TRBJ1-3; no firm D call. V lost 0 bases and J lost 3, with 12 bases in between. The CDR3 contains 15 residues. Germline loops: CDR1 GTSNPN, CDR2 SVGIG (reference sequence). This CDR3 is CAWSVRWAGGNTIYF. Here the CDR3 DNA reads TGTGCCTGGAGTGTGAGGTGGGCGGGTGGAAACACCATATATTTT.